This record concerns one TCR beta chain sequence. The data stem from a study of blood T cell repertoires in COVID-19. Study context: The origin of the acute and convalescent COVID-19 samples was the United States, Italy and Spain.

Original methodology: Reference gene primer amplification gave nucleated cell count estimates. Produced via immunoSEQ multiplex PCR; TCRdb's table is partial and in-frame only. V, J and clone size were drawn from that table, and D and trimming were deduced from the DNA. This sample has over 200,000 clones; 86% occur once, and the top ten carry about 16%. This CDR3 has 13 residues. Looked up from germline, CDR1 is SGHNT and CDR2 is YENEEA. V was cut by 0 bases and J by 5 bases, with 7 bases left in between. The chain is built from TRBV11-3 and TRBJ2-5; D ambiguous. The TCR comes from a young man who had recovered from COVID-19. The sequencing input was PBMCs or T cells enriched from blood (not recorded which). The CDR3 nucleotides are TGTGCCAGCAGCTTAGACTACTTCGAGACCCAGTACTTC. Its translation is CASSLDYFETQYF.